This T cell receptor beta chain was recovered during a study of T cell repertoires in cytomegalovirus infection. Study-wide background: TCR beta signatures that were public indicated CMV infection and matching HLA type.

MiXCR was run by TCRdb on the reads, yielding one entry per CDR3 protein. The profile shows about 600,000 distinct CDR3 sequences, approximately 25% of them singletons. This clonotype showed up many times. Trimming left V 3 bases short and J 2 bases short, with 10 bases between. The CDR3 spans 15 residues. The V gene's germline CDR1 is ENHRY and CDR2 SYGVKD. The sequence came from a human donor in good health (CMV status not recorded). Some clones in this sample may be carry-over from other donors' samples. The sequencing sample was made of CD8+ T cells from PBMCs. This chain connects TRBV10-3 to TRBJ1-4, with a tentative D call TRBD1 (6 bases). The CDR3 protein is CAISDRTATNEKLFF. DNA of the CDR3: TGTGCCATCAGTGACCGGACAGCGACTAATGAAAAACTGTTTTTT.